These T cell receptor beta chains were read from a single sample in a study of blood T cell repertoires in COVID-19. Sequenced by immunoSEQ multiplex PCR; TCRdb stores in-frame clones only, minus some. The sample consists of some 300,000 clones, roughly 90% of them appearing once. The sample comprised PBMCs or T cells enriched from blood (not recorded which). Receptors originate from a woman aged 25-40 years who had recovered from COVID-19. The CDR3 runs from the conserved cysteine through the conserved F or W.

cdr3_length,j_call,v_call,cdr3_aa
14,TRBJ1-5,TRBV29-1,CSVVTENSNQPQHF
16,TRBJ2-2,TRBV19,CASSKGQGAGTGELFF
17,TRBJ2-2,TRBV5-4,CASSSGTSGGYTGELFF
15,TRBJ1-3,TRBV18,CASSPGQDSGNTIYF
14,TRBJ1-2,TRBV10-3,CAIRETGANYGYTF
17,TRBJ2-7,TRBV28,CASSLGLGGRLGYEQYF
14,TRBJ1-2,TRBV7-2,CASSRGATDYGYTF
15,TRBJ1-2,TRBV7-9,CASSLARQDSRGYTF
11,TRBJ2-1,TRBV12-3/TRBV12-4,CASSRSGEQFF
14,TRBJ2-3,TRBV29-1,CSVPGLGSTDTQYF
14,TRBJ1-2,TRBV5-4,CASSLAGGGDGYTF
15,TRBJ1-6,TRBV9,CASSVAGGYNSPLHF
14,TRBJ2-7,TRBV7-9,CASSLGGGGYEQYF
15,TRBJ1-2,TRBV14,CASSQDLRTEGGYTF
16,TRBJ2-1,TRBV10-3,CAISESGQYSYNEQFF
12,TRBJ2-3,TRBV30,CASRGGGDTQYF
24,TRBJ2-1,TRBV12-2,CASRFTTLNGEVVAGGICYNEQFF
17,TRBJ1-6,TRBV28,CASSLWEGSPYNSPLHF
13,TRBJ2-7,TRBV2,CASSAGTGREQYF
13,TRBJ2-5,TRBV6-4,CASSQGPQETQYF
16,TRBJ1-2,TRBV28,CASSSGGVQGGSGYTF
17,TRBJ2-3,TRBV24-1,CAVGKTSGGLSTDTQYF
17,TRBJ2-3,TRBV7-8,CASSLRPTSGGARTQYF
13,TRBJ2-1,TRBV27,CASSPTAFREQFF
16,TRBJ1-3,TRBV7-8,CASSPRVGSGGNTIYF
18,TRBJ1-3,TRBV27,CASSLSAGTGEAGNTIYF
14,TRBJ2-7,TRBV7-2,CASSQTGGEYEQYF
13,TRBJ1-1,TRBV2,CASSSRGNTEAFF
13,TRBJ1-1,TRBV18,CASSPTGGTEAFF
13,TRBJ1-5,TRBV7-9,CASGRDSNQPQHF
15,TRBJ1-4,TRBV7-2,CASSARGGFNEKLFF
13,TRBJ1-2,TRBV6-2/TRBV6-3,CASSLVGGYGYTF
12,TRBJ2-7,TRBV27,CAVRGGIYEQYF
16,TRBJ2-3,TRBV10-1,CASSESKRGITDTQYF
19,TRBJ1-6,TRBV7-8,CASSLVRDRAAGGNSPLHF
15,TRBJ1-6,TRBV6-2/TRBV6-3,CASSFRQSVYSPLHF
14,TRBJ1-6,TRBV10-3,CAISTGTANSPLHF
14,TRBJ1-1,TRBV2,CASSEANPGTEAFF
14,TRBJ2-7,TRBV19,CASSSGEFWGEQYF
13,TRBJ2-1,TRBV7-9,CASSPHGYNEQFF
15,TRBJ1-2,TRBV2,CASSTGTGALGGYTF
16,TRBJ2-2,TRBV10-2,CASSEFIPGLTGELFF
14,TRBJ1-2,TRBV9,CASSVGGRVYGYTF
13,TRBJ1-1,TRBV30,CAWSSGFATEAFF
14,TRBJ1-1,TRBV18,CASSPPTVDTEAFF
16,TRBJ1-4,TRBV7-6,CASSLELGQMGEKLFF
13,TRBJ2-7,TRBV5-6,CASSLASSYEQYF
17,TRBJ1-5,TRBV28,CASSPGTGGTGNQPQHF
14,TRBJ2-7,TRBV5-1,CASSFGTGFYEQYF
15,TRBJ1-2,TRBV5-1,CASSSTLGQGGGYTF
12,TRBJ1-2,TRBV3-1/TRBV3-2,CASSPGVSGYTF